This TCR beta chain comes out of a study of cytomegalovirus exposure and HLA in healthy donors. On the study more broadly: An early data release held tens of millions of unique TCRs from HLA-typed donors. Study results and limitations: In a later analysis, HLA-C alleles had the fewest associated TCRs, DRB1 alleles the most. In a later analysis, TCR beta V- and J-gene trimming was associated with a missense DCLRE1C variant. Sequencing depth roughly uniform across donors was assumed in presence/absence analyses.

The PCR employed 60 Vbeta primers together with 13 Jbeta primers. The data were produced by immunoSEQ multiplex PCR, yet TCRdb's version contains in-frame clones alone and is incomplete. Here the sample spans around 86,000 clones, under 9% being singletons. The CDR3 sequence is 15 residues long. Germline V gene lookup returns CDR1 SEHNR and CDR2 FQNEAQ (reference sequence). The V and J ends lost 3 bases and 0 bases respectively, with 12 bases between them. This clone was picked up a small number of times. Antigen specificity is unknown. Source material: PBMCs. This TCR was recovered from a man between 50 and 59 years old in good health and CMV-seronegative. The V and J genes are TRBV7-9 and TRBJ2-7; TRBD2 is a possible D gene (7 bases). This chain's CDR3 is CASSFAAGASYEQYF. DNA of the CDR3: TGTGCCAGCAGCTTCGCTGCGGGGGCCTCCTACGAGCAGTACTTC.